The clone carrying this T cell receptor (beta chain) was seen at least ten times. These data originate in a study of T cells after yellow fever vaccination. Overall study: Preparation used SMART-Seq v4 Ultra Low Input for the low-cell-number fractions.

The CDR3 extends over 14 amino acids. The germline V and J ends were trimmed by 2 bases and 6 bases, with 11 bases remaining between them. Looked up from germline, CDR1 is SGHVS and CDR2 is FQNEAQ. TCRdb re-analysed the 5' RACE reads in MiXCR, keeping a single row per CDR3 protein. The table records about 320,000 distinct CDR3 sequences, roughly 4.3% of them present only once. Source: PBMCs, taken 15 days after the yellow fever booster vaccination. The TCR comes from a man aged 18-30 years who received the YFV17D yellow fever vaccine. The V call is TRBV7-8, the J call TRBJ2-4; a weak D match, TRBD2 (6 bases). In DNA, the CDR3 is TGTGCCAGCAGCTTATGGCGGGACGGAAACATTCAGTACTTC. Its protein product is CASSLWRDGNIQYF.